Listed below are T cell receptor beta chains from one sample, sequenced in a study of blood T cell repertoires in COVID-19. Assay used: immunoSEQ multiplex PCR; TCRdb lists only in-frame clones, some missing. In the table there are roughly 300,000 clones, 86% of which are singletons. The material sequenced was peripheral blood. The receptors were gathered from a woman between 50 and 59 years old with acute or convalescent COVID-19. The CDR3 runs from the conserved cysteine through the conserved F or W. Fields, in order: V gene, clone size, D gene, J gene, CDR3 DNA, CDR3 protein. The D gene is left open where the match is weak. Only some rows state a clone size, as once, few, many or a class for expanded clones.

>TRBV6-6|NA|NA|TRBJ1-1
TGTGCCAGCAGTTACGGGCAGGGAGGGGGTGTCACTGAAGCTTTCTTT
CASSYGQGGGVTEAFF
>TRBV5-1|NA|NA|TRBJ1-6
TGCGCCAGCAGCTTGTCGGACAATGAACAGTCACCCCTCCACTTT
CASSLSDNEQSPLHF
>TRBV19|NA|TRBD1|TRBJ1-1
TGTGCCAGTAGTATCCGCAGGGGGTCGGGTACTGAAGCTTTCTTT
CASSIRRGSGTEAFF
>TRBV20-1|NA|NA|TRBJ2-3
TGCAGTGCTAATCTCCTCGATACGCAGTATTTT
CSANLLDTQYF
>TRBV6-2/TRBV6-3|few|NA|TRBJ1-2
TGTGCCAGCAGTAGGTACAGCCTCTATGGCTACACCTTC
CASSRYSLYGYTF
>TRBV7-2|NA|NA|TRBJ1-1
TGTGCCAGCAGCCTGCGGAACGGCTACACTGAAGCTTTCTTT
CASSLRNGYTEAFF
>TRBV28|NA|TRBD1|TRBJ1-3
TGTGCCAGCAGTCTTAGCCTAAAGTCGCAGGGGGCCGGAAACACCATATATTTT
CASSLSLKSQGAGNTIYF
>TRBV9|NA|NA|TRBJ2-3
TGTGCCAGCAGCCCCGGAGGAGGGTCAGATACGCAGTATTTT
CASSPGGGSDTQYF
>TRBV11-2|NA|NA|TRBJ1-6
TGTGCCAGCAGCCCCGGGACACAATATAATTCACCCCTCCACTTT
CASSPGTQYNSPLHF
>TRBV7-3|NA|NA|TRBJ1-1
TGTGCCAGCAGCGAGGTCAGGGACACTGAAGCTTTCTTT
CASSEVRDTEAFF
>TRBV10-3|few|NA|TRBJ2-5
TGTGCCATCAGTGCACTAGGGGGGGCGGAGACCCAGTACTTC
CAISALGGAETQYF
>TRBV5-6|NA|TRBD1|TRBJ1-1
TGTGCCAGCAGCTTCGGGACAGGGACTAAAGCTTTCTTT
CASSFGTGTKAFF
>TRBV18|NA|TRBD2|TRBJ2-5
TGTGCCAGCTCGCCGGGACTAGCAGAGACCCAGTACTTC
CASSPGLAETQYF
>TRBV6-2/TRBV6-3|NA|TRBD1|TRBJ1-4
TGTGCCAGCAGTTACGGGTGGACAGGGCCTAATGAAAAACTGTTTTTT
CASSYGWTGPNEKLFF
>TRBV5-1|NA|TRBD2|TRBJ2-3
TGCGCCAGCAGCTTGCTGGTTAGCGGGAACACAGATACGCAGTATTTT
CASSLLVSGNTDTQYF
>TRBV9|NA|NA|TRBJ2-1
TGTGCCAGCAGCGTAGGACCGGGGGGCCTCAATGAGCAGTTCTTC
CASSVGPGGLNEQFF
>TRBV24-1|NA|TRBD1|TRBJ1-2
TGTGCCACCAGTGATCCCGACAGGGTTGGCGGCTACACCTTC
CATSDPDRVGGYTF
>TRBV28|few|TRBD2|TRBJ2-7
TGTGCCAGCAGTCCCGTAGGGACTACCACCTACGAGCAGTACTTC
CASSPVGTTTYEQYF
>TRBV28|NA|TRBD1|TRBJ2-3
TGTGCCAGCAGTTTATCGGGACAGCACACAGATACGCAGTATTTT
CASSLSGQHTDTQYF
>TRBV18|NA|TRBD1|TRBJ1-5
TGTGCCAGCTCACCACGGACAGGGAGGGATCAGCCCCAGCATTTT
CASSPRTGRDQPQHF
>TRBV18|NA|TRBD1|TRBJ2-7
TGTGCCAGCTCACTAGGGACAGTGGGATCCTACGAGCAGTACTTC
CASSLGTVGSYEQYF
>TRBV5-4|few|TRBD1|TRBJ2-6
TGTGCCAGCAGCCCAGGGACAGGGGGAAGTGGGGCCAACGTCCTGACTTTC
CASSPGTGGSGANVLTF
>TRBV5-1|NA|TRBD1|TRBJ2-2
TGCGCCAGCAGCCCATCGACAGGGTTCAGGGGGGAGCTGTTTTTT
CASSPSTGFRGELFF
>TRBV18|NA|NA|TRBJ1-5
TGTGCCAGCTCACCCCGAGGAGGAGGGAGGAGCAATCAGCCCCAGCATTTT
CASSPRGGGRSNQPQHF
>TRBV5-1|NA|TRBD2|TRBJ2-3
TGCGCCAGCAGCTTGGGGAGACTAGCGGGCCGTCGTTCTAGCACAGATACGCAGTATTTT
CASSLGRLAGRRSSTDTQYF
>TRBV20-1|NA|NA|TRBJ1-2
TGCAGTGCTAGTCCAGGAGGGGCAGGGAACATTAACTATGGCTACACCTTC
CSASPGGAGNINYGYTF
>TRBV11-3|NA|NA|TRBJ2-5
TGTGCCAGCAGCCCCAGGGGGGAGGACCAAGAGACCCAGTACTTC
CASSPRGEDQETQYF
>TRBV3-1/TRBV3-2|NA|TRBD2|TRBJ2-1
TGTGCCAGCAGCCATTCTACCGGGACTAGCGGTAACAATGAGCAGTTCTTC
CASSHSTGTSGNNEQFF
>TRBV3-1/TRBV3-2|NA|NA|TRBJ1-1
NA
CASSQVAQGTFF
>TRBV6-1|once|NA|TRBJ1-5
TGTGCCAGCAGTGAAGCCAGGGTGCGCAATCAGCCCCAGCATTTT
CASSEARVRNQPQHF
>TRBV5-3|once|NA|TRBJ1-2
TGTGCCAGAAGCTTGGAACCAATGGAAGCCCCAGGGGCTAACTATGGCTACACCTTC
CARSLEPMEAPGANYGYTF
>TRBV5-1|NA|NA|TRBJ2-3
TGCGCCAGCAGCTCTAAGACAGGCAACCTTGACACAGATACGCAGTATTTT
CASSSKTGNLDTDTQYF
>TRBV2|NA|NA|TRBJ1-1
TGTGCCGACCGACAGGAGCGGAACACTGAAGCTTTCTTT
CADRQERNTEAFF
>TRBV30|NA|NA|TRBJ1-6
TGTGCCTGGAGTATTAGGACATCGGTTAGGAATTCACCCCTCCACTTT
CAWSIRTSVRNSPLHF
>TRBV24-1|NA|TRBD2|TRBJ2-1
TGTGCCACCAGTGTAGCGGGAGGTTCCTACAATGAGCAGTTCTTC
CATSVAGGSYNEQFF
>TRBV24-1|few|TRBD2|TRBJ2-7
TGTGCCACGAACAGCGGGGGAGGAAACTACGAGCAGTACTTC
CATNSGGGNYEQYF
>TRBV15|NA|NA|TRBJ2-1
TGTGCCACCAGCAGAGATTCTGGGAGTGAGCAGTTCTTC
CATSRDSGSEQFF
>TRBV10-3|NA|NA|TRBJ2-3
TGTGCCATCACCGAGACTAGCACAGATACGCAGTATTTT
CAITETSTDTQYF
>TRBV11-2|NA|NA|TRBJ2-7
TGTGCCAGCAGAACCGTGAGGAGGCAGTACGAGCAGTACTTC
CASRTVRRQYEQYF
>TRBV10-3|NA|NA|TRBJ2-7
TGTGCCATCGGCGGGGCCTCGTCTATGAGCGAGCAGTACTTC
CAIGGASSMSEQYF
>TRBV9|few|NA|TRBJ2-7
TGTGCCAGCAGCTCCCAGGAGGGCCCCTACGAGCAGTACTTC
CASSSQEGPYEQYF
>TRBV6-2/TRBV6-3|NA|NA|TRBJ2-7
TGTGCCAGCAGTCCGCGAACCGCCACAGGGTCCTACGAGCAGTACTTC
CASSPRTATGSYEQYF
>TRBV6-5|NA|NA|TRBJ1-6
TGTGCCAGCAGTTACGCCGGGAAAAGGAATTCACCCCTCCACTTT
CASSYAGKRNSPLHF
>TRBV6-1|few|NA|TRBJ1-1
TGTGCCAGCAGTCGCCTAGGTTCGAACACTGAAGCTTTCTTT
CASSRLGSNTEAFF